This passage covers 31 T cell receptor beta chains from one sample sequenced in a study of metastatic and nonmetastatic thyroid tumors. TCRdb re-called clones via MiXCR from the PCR reads. Of about 16,000 clones listed, 24% are singletons. Nobody among the patients had been given any treatment before thyroid surgery. Sequenced sample: tumor tissue. All receptors derive from a male donor with papillary thyroid cancer or a benign thyroid nodule (not recorded which). Some clones in this sample may be carry-over from other donors' samples.

This clone is deemed medium-sized. V is TRBV12-5 and J is TRBJ1-1; D is unclear. Trimming stripped 6 bases from V and 1 base from J, with 12 bases between. This CDR3 is built from 14 residues. Germline lookup yields CDR1 LGHNT and CDR2 FRNRAP. The CDR3 nucleotides read TGTGCTAGTGGCCCTAGAGGAGGGAACACTGAAGCTTTCTTT. Translation gives CASGPRGGNTEAFF. The variable domain in full, with the rest retrieved from reference TRBV12-5 and TRBJ1-1, is DARVTQTPRHKVTEMGQEVTMRCQPILGHNTVFWYRQTMMQGLELLAYFRNRAPLDDSGMPKDRFSAEMPDATLATLKIQPSEPRDSAVYFCASGPRGGNTEAFFGQGTRLTVV.

This chain joins TRBV20-1 and TRBJ1-6; D may be TRBD1 (6 bases). Germline V gene sequence: CDR1 DFQATT, CDR2 SNEGSKA (reference sequence). The CDR3 runs to 18 residues. Trimming shortened V by 1 base and J by 3 bases, and 19 bases separated the two germline ends. Here the CDR3 reads CSARVHRVGQNYNSPLHF. The CDR3 nucleotides read TGCAGTGCTAGAGTCCACAGGGTGGGGCAGAACTATAATTCACCCCTCCACTTT.

Many counts were recorded for this clone. CDR3 coding DNA: TGTGCCAGCAGCTCCACCGCGGACTACACCATATATTTT. As protein: CASSSTADYTIYF. J is TRBJ1-3 and V is TRBV9; D is unresolved. The germline V and J ends were trimmed by 4 bases and 8 bases, with 13 bases remaining between them. The V gene's germline CDR1 is SGDLS and CDR2 YYNGEE. This CDR3 comprises 13 residues.

This chain connects TRBV5-1 to TRBJ2-7; possible D gene TRBD1, 6 bases. CDR3 size: 15 residues. Trimming cost V 1 base and J 6 bases, with 17 bases left between them. Germline loops: CDR1 SGHRS, CDR2 YFSETQ. This CDR3 reads CASSLSLGRGGEQYF. CDR3 bases: TGCGCCAGCAGCTTGTCGTTGGGCAGGGGTGGCGAGCAGTACTTC. The full variable domain, with the rest looked up from reference TRBV5-1 and TRBJ2-7, is KAGVTQTPRYLIKTRGQQVTLSCSPISGHRSVSWYQQTPGQGLQFLFEYFSETQRNKGNFPGRFSGRQFSNSRSEMNVSTLELGDSALYLCASSLSLGRGGEQYFGPGTRLTVT.

By sample share, this clone is medium-sized. This sequence joins TRBV13 and TRBJ2-1; D may match TRBD1 or TRBD2 (6 bases each). Trimming left V 0 bases short and J 15 bases short, with 9 bases between. This CDR3 contains 11 residues. Looked up from germline, CDR1 is PRHDT and CDR2 is FYEKMQ (reference sequence). The CDR3 is CASSLGQGGFF. For the CDR3, the DNA is TGTGCCAGCAGCTTAGGACAGGGAGGGTTCTTC.

This chain connects TRBV7-2 to TRBJ2-6; 9 nucleotides match TRBD1. Germline values: CDR1 SGHTA, CDR2 FQGNSA. V lost 4 bases, J lost 0 bases, and 16 bases stayed unmatched. There are 21 residues in the CDR3. CDR3 residues: CASSYHPGQGPHRSGANVLTF. The DNA for the CDR3 is TGTGCCAGCAGCTATCATCCGGGACAGGGACCTCATCGCTCTGGGGCCAACGTCCTGACTTTC.

This clone has a count of ten or more. The V and J genes are TRBV5-8 and TRBJ2-3, with 7 bases fitting TRBD2. The CDR3 has 14 amino acids. Germline trimming cut 1 base from V and 5 bases from J; bases unmatched to any gene: 4. In germline, CDR1 is SGHTS, CDR2 YDEGEE. This chain's CDR3 is CASSLFAGEDTQYF. In nucleotides, the CDR3 is TGTGCCAGCAGCTTGTTTGCGGGGGAAGATACGCAGTATTTT.

The sample holds many counts of this clone. The CDR3 region has the DNA TGTGCCATCAGTGAGTCGCAGACAGGGGGCAACTATGGCTACACCTTC. It is translated as CAISESQTGGNYGYTF. The J gene is TRBJ1-2, the V gene TRBV10-3; 10 bases fit TRBD1. CDR3 length: 16 residues. The V and J ends lost 0 bases and 2 bases, in that order; junction bases with no gene match: 3. The germline V gene has CDR1 ENHRY and CDR2 SYGVKD.

Ten or more counts support this clone. The chain recombines TRBV7-3 with TRBJ1-3; D gene ambiguous. The CDR3 length is 15 residues. The V and J ends lost 3 bases and 2 bases respectively, with 11 bases between them. CDR1 and CDR2 from the germline V gene are SGHTA and FQGTGA. Written as DNA, the CDR3 is TGTGCCAGCAGCTTGGATGAAGGAGCTGGAAACACCATATATTTT. Its translation: CASSLDEGAGNTIYF.

In its sample, this clone was seen many times. The chain recombines TRBV4-1 with TRBJ2-5; D not resolved. With 6 bases removed from V and 4 bases from J, the gap between germline ends came to 12 bases. Germline lookup yields CDR1 MGHRA and CDR2 YSYEKL. There are 13 residues in the CDR3. CDR3 region: CASRRTPRETQYF. The CDR3 bases are TGCGCCAGCAGACGGACCCCCCGAGAGACCCAGTACTTC.

This clone has at least ten counts. The chain employs TRBV20-1 and TRBJ1-1; D gene ambiguous. Per the germline V gene, CDR1 is DFQATT and CDR2 is SNEGSKA (reference sequence). The CDR3 is 13 amino acids. V shed 7 bases and J shed 1 base, with 13 bases lying between them. The CDR3 loop reads CSVEVWPNTEAFF. DNA of the CDR3: TGCAGTGTGGAGGTCTGGCCGAACACTGAAGCTTTCTTT.

This clone came up many times. The chain has TRBV3-1 and TRBJ2-7, with D perhaps TRBD1 (6 bases). The CDR3 spans 15 residues. V dropped 1 base and J dropped 8 bases, with 18 bases sitting between them. Germline V CDR1 and CDR2: LGHDT, YNNKEL (reference sequence). In DNA, the CDR3 is TGTGCCAGCAGCCAAGCGCTTCAGGGGATTGTGAAGCAGTACTTC. The encoded protein is CASSQALQGIVKQYF.

In this sample, this clone turned up many times. CDR3 sequence: CASSQGGTSGVYNEQFF. The CDR3 DNA reads TGCGCCAGCAGCCAAGGGGGAACTAGCGGGGTTTACAATGAGCAGTTCTTC. V gene TRBV4-1 combines with J gene TRBJ2-1; 10 bases are shared with TRBD2. V was clipped by 1 base and J by 4 bases; unmatched bases: 7. Germline V gives CDR1 MGHRA, CDR2 YSYEKL. The length of the CDR3 is 17 residues.

By share of the sample, this clone is medium-sized. The chain combines TRBV6-2 or TRBV6-3 with TRBJ2-1, with 8 nucleotides matching TRBD1. V shed 5 bases, J shed 6 bases, and the junction held 9 bases outside the gene matches. Germline CDR1 and CDR2: MNHEY and SVGEGT. The CDR3 is made up of 15 amino acids. Here the CDR3 reads CASSPRDRNRNEQFF. The CDR3, as DNA: TGTGCCAGCAGTCCCCGGGACAGGAACCGCAATGAGCAGTTCTTC.

The chain joins TRBV5-1 to TRBJ2-2, with D possibly TRBD1 on 6 matching bases. CDR3 length: 15 amino acids. Trimming shortened V by 1 base and J by 0 bases, and 7 bases separated the two germline ends. Germline-derived CDR1 and CDR2 are SGHRS and YFSETQ. CDR3 nucleotide sequence: TGCGCCAGCAGCTTGACAGGGTCGAACACCGGGGAGCTGTTTTTT. Amino acids: CASSLTGSNTGELFF.

Concerning this clone: This may come from a read error, since a much larger clone is one base off. The chain joins TRBV11-2 to TRBJ1-1; D remains unclear. CDR1 and CDR2 from the germline V gene are SGHAT and FQNNGV. The CDR3 is 13 amino acids. The CDR3 region has the DNA TGTGCCAGCAGATTAGGCGTGAACACTGAAGATTTCTTT. Protein: CASRLGVNTEDFF.

At least ten counts were recorded for this clone. The chain carries TRBV20-1 and TRBJ2-3, with 8 bases aligning to TRBD1. This CDR3 is 17 amino acids long. Germline V gives CDR1 DFQATT, CDR2 SNEGSKA (reference sequence). V was clipped by 2 bases and J by 0 bases; unmatched bases: 10. This chain's CDR3 is CSARSQGASLSTDTQYF. CDR3 in DNA: TGCAGTGCTAGATCTCAGGGGGCCTCCTTAAGCACAGATACGCAGTATTTT.

This clone came up many times. The CDR3 here is CASSFGAGYRNTIYF. The CDR3 nucleotides read TGTGCCAGCAGCTTCGGGGCAGGGTATCGAAACACCATATATTTT. The chain couples TRBV5-6 to TRBJ1-3, with a tentative D call TRBD1 (5 bases). Germline V gives CDR1 SGHDT, CDR2 YYEEEE. The CDR3 is made up of 15 amino acids. V dropped 2 bases and J dropped 5 bases, with 14 bases sitting between them.

This clone was counted ten times or more. This chain joins TRBV3-1 and TRBJ2-2, with D maybe TRBD1 (5 bases). CDR3 size: 17 residues. Germline V gene data show CDR1 as LGHDT and CDR2 as YNNKEL (reference sequence). Trimming left V 5 bases short and J 3 bases short, with 19 bases between. CDR3 protein: CASSAQGFRRDTGELFF. The CDR3 DNA follows: TGTGCCAGCAGCGCCCAGGGTTTTAGAAGAGACACCGGGGAGCTGTTTTTT.

This clone was seen more than once but under ten times. The chain carries TRBV19 and TRBJ2-7; D perhaps matches TRBD1 (5 bases). Looked up from germline, CDR1 is LNHDA and CDR2 is SQIVND (reference sequence). The CDR3 sequence is 15 residues long. The ends were cut back, 7 bases at V and 0 bases at J, with 16 bases in the middle. The CDR3 here is CASIPGAVTSYEQYF. DNA for the CDR3: TGTGCCAGTATCCCTGGGGCGGTCACCTCCTACGAGCAGTACTTC.

The chain is built from TRBV20-1 and TRBJ1-2; no definite D call. V lost 4 bases and J lost 0, with 9 bases in between. The CDR3 is 13 residues long. CDR1 is DFQATT and CDR2 is SNEGSKA in the germline V gene (reference sequence). In DNA form, the CDR3 reads TGCAGTGCTAAAAGTCCTTCTAACTATGGCTACACCTTC. Protein sequence: CSAKSPSNYGYTF.

In this sample, this clone turned up many times. Relative to the germline gene, one junction end is altered; a read error may explain this. This sample includes further DNA sequences coding for the same CDR3. The gene calls are TRBV15 and TRBJ2-3, with no clear D. The germline V gene has CDR1 LNHNV and CDR2 YYDKDF (reference sequence). The CDR3 runs 14 residues. The CDR3 coding sequence is TGTGCCACCAGCAGAGATCTAGGGTCAGACACGCAGTATTTT. It specifies CATSRDLGSDTQYF.

This clone qualifies as medium-sized. The rearrangement joins TRBV28 to TRBJ2-3; 8 bases match TRBD2. Per the germline V gene, CDR1 is MDHEN and CDR2 is SYDVKM. Losses at the gene ends were 7 bases for V and 4 bases for J; bases not matched to a gene: 10. CDR3 length equals 15 residues. The CDR3, as DNA: TGTGCCAGCATTACCGGGGGGGAGGGCTCAGATACGCAGTATTTT. The encoded protein is CASITGGEGSDTQYF.

The chain recombines TRBV5-6 with TRBJ1-2; weak D call: TRBD1 (5 bases). Germline CDR1 is SGHDT and CDR2 is YYEEEE. V was clipped by 0 bases and J by 4 bases, with 10 bases between them. The CDR3 is 14 residues long. The CDR3 DNA reads as TGTGCCAGCAGCTTGGGGGGACGACTCTATGGCTACACCTTC. Translating it yields CASSLGGRLYGYTF.

This clone was seen just once. Germline and junction disagree at one end, which may indicate a read error. The chain carries TRBV20-1 and TRBJ1-2; possible D gene TRBD1, 6 bases. Germline CDR1 and CDR2: DFQATT and SNEGSKA (reference sequence). CDR3 size: 12 residues. The CDR3: CSAQWEGGGYTF. CDR3 bases: TGCAGTGCCCAATGGGAAGGGGGTGGCTACACTTTC.

Worth noting for this clone: The junction differs from germline at one of its ends, possibly a read error. J is TRBJ2-2 and V is TRBV6-5, with D unresolved. Germline-derived CDR1 and CDR2 are MNHEY and SVGAGI. This CDR3 spans 16 amino acids. CDR3 residues: CASSFPWTTNTVELFF. CDR3 sequence (DNA): TGTGCCAGCAGTTTCCCCTGGACGACGAACACCGTGGAGCTGTTTTTT.

This clone was counted ten times or more. The J gene is TRBJ2-5, the V gene TRBV20-1, with a weak D call TRBD1 (5 bases). The CDR3 runs to 15 residues. CDR1 is DFQATT, CDR2 SNEGSKA, per germline (reference sequence). The V and J ends lost 3 bases and 0 bases respectively, with 14 bases between them. The CDR3 nucleotides read TGCAGTGCTAGGTCGTACGGCAGGGACCAAGAGACCCAGTACTTC. Amino acids: CSARSYGRDQETQYF.

This clone came up many times. The sample has other DNA sequences that encode this CDR3 too. This rearrangement joins TRBV6-1 to TRBJ2-5, with 10 bases matching TRBD1. V was clipped by 6 bases and J by 7 bases; unmatched bases: 17. Per the germline V gene, CDR1 is MNHNS and CDR2 is SASEGT. There are 17 residues in the CDR3. The CDR3 DNA sequence: TGTGCCAGCAGCGCCGGGACAGGGGTCCCAACGTCGGTGACCCAGTACTTC. This sequence encodes CASSAGTGVPTSVTQYF.

This rearrangement joins TRBV7-3 to TRBJ2-7; no definite D call. V was pared by 6 bases and J by 4 bases, with 10 bases between. CDR3 length equals 12 residues. Germline V gene lookup returns CDR1 SGHTA and CDR2 FQGTGA. In DNA, the CDR3 is TGTGCCAGCAGTGTTGTTTTGTACGAGCAGTACTTC. Protein sequence: CASSVVLYEQYF.

Turning to this clone: One junction end disagrees with the germline gene, perhaps due to a read error. The chain is built from TRBV7-8 and TRBJ2-1; D gene ambiguous. This CDR3 has 12 residues. Germline V gene lookup returns CDR1 SGHVS and CDR2 FQNEAQ. The DNA of the CDR3 is TGTGCCAGCAGCTCAAATAGAAATGAGCAGATCTTC. Amino acid sequence: CASSSNRNEQIF.

This clone was seen ten or more times. A much larger clone is a single base away; this may be a read error. Other DNA sequences in the sample encode the same CDR3. The chain combines TRBV20-1 with TRBJ1-1, with TRBD1 as a possible D gene (5 bases). In germline, CDR1 is DFQATT, CDR2 SNEGSKA (reference sequence). The CDR3 is 11 residues long. CDR3 protein: CSVGGNTEAFF. CDR3 DNA: TGCAGTGTTGGGGGGAACACTGAAGCCTTCTTT.